A single sample is the source of the 3 T cell receptor beta chains below, sequenced in a study of blood T cells in healthy people across ages. A second PCR of roughly 7 to 11 cycles used a sample-barcoded 5' primer and a J-beta primer mix. TCRdb processed the 5' RACE reads anew with MiXCR; each CDR3 protein has one entry. Of 550,000 to 700,000 distinct CDR3 sequences listed, 25% to 30% were seen once; the top ten hold approximately 18%. Specimen: blood. The receptor source for this set is an older woman in good health.

This chain uses TRBV29-1 with TRBJ2-3; 7 bases are shared with TRBD2. CDR3 length: 15 residues. Germline-derived CDR1 and CDR2 are SQVTM and ANQGSEA. With V trimmed by 3 bases and J by 5 bases, 11 bases remained unmatched. The CDR3 reads CSVDEMASGGDTQYF. The CDR3 bases are TGCAGCGTTGATGAGATGGCTAGCGGAGGAGATACGCAGTATTTT.

This clonotype occurred many times. The chain uses TRBV7-9 and TRBJ1-6, with TRBD1 matching over 7 bases. This CDR3 spans 14 amino acids. The trim removed 4 bases at V and 7 bases at J, leaving 4 bases unmatched. Germline V lookup: CDR1 SEHNR, CDR2 FQNEAQ (reference sequence). The CDR3 region is CASSSGTANSPLHF. The CDR3 nucleotides are TGTGCCAGCAGCTCCGGGACAGCAAATTCACCCCTCCACTTT.

The sample holds a few counts of this clonotype. The V gene is TRBV7-2, the J gene TRBJ2-3; the D is unclear. Germline CDR1 SGHTA, CDR2 FQGNSA. Trimming took off 5 bases at V and 4 bases at J, with 7 bases between the two ends. There are 12 residues in the CDR3. CDR3 residues: CASSPPPDTQYF. The CDR3 bases are TGTGCCAGCAGCCCACCCCCAGATACGCAGTATTTT.